This T cell receptor beta chain stems from a study of T cell responses to AZD1222 COVID-19 vaccine. In regard to this clone: What it binds is unknown.

Broader study findings: Clonal diversity was possibly underestimated, and the donors were mostly white British, with more females. Vaccine-related CD4 TCRs covered spike, predominating at 160-218 and 743-854.

Sequencing was performed with immunoSEQ multiplex PCR; in TCRdb, only in-frame clones are kept and a portion is missing. Among about 110,000 clones listed, around 81% were seen once. The trim removed 5 bases at V and 3 bases at J, leaving 2 bases unmatched. Germline CDR1 reads SGHRS; CDR2 reads YFSETQ. There are 14 residues in the CDR3. The rearrangement joins TRBV5-1 to TRBJ2-2; 9 positions match TRBD1. The sequence was obtained from an adult in good health. Sequenced material: peripheral blood, taken on day 0 of AZD1222 vaccination. Written as DNA, the CDR3 is TGCGCCAGCAGGGGACAGGGAGACACCGGGGAGCTGTTTTTT. This codes for CASRGQGDTGELFF.